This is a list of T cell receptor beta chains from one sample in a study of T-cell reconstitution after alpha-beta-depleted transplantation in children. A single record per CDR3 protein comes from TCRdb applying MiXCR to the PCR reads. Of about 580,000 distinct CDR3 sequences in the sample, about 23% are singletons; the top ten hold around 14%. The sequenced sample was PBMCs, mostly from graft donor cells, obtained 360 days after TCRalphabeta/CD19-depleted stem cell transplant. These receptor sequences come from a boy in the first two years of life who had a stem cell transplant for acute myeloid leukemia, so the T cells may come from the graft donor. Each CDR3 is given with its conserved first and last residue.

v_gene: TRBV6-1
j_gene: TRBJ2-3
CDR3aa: CASEVVSTDTQYF

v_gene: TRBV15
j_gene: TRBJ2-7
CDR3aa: CATSREDLRDRTYEQYF

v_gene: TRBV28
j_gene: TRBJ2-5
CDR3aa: CASSSPSVQETQYF

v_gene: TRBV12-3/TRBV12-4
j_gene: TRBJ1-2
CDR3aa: CASSFSGQGRGGYTF

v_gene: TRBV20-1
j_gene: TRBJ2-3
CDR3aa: CSATPLDSRDTDTQYF

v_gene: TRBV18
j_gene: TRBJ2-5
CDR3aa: CASSPLLSGGETQYF

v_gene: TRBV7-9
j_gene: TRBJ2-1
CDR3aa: CASSVWTGGSVQFF

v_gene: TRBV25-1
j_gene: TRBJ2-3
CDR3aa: CASYTQTGAPLEEQYF

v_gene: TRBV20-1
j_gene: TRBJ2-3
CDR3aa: CSASNRDRGLFNTDTQYF

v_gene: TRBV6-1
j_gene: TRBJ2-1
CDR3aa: CASRRPGGASYNEQFF

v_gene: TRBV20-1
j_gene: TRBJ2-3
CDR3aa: CSARTGRAIVADTQYF

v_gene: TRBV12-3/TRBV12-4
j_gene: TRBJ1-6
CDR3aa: CASSRWNSPLHF

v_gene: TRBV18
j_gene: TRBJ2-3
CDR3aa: CASSRDPFTDTQYF

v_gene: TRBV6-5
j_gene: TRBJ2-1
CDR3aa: CASSYTENEQFF

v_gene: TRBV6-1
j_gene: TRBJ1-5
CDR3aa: CASSHRGGDQPQHF

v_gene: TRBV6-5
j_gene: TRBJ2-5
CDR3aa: CASSYRGFAETQYF

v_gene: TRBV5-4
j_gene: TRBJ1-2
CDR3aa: CASSLQGTGGYTF